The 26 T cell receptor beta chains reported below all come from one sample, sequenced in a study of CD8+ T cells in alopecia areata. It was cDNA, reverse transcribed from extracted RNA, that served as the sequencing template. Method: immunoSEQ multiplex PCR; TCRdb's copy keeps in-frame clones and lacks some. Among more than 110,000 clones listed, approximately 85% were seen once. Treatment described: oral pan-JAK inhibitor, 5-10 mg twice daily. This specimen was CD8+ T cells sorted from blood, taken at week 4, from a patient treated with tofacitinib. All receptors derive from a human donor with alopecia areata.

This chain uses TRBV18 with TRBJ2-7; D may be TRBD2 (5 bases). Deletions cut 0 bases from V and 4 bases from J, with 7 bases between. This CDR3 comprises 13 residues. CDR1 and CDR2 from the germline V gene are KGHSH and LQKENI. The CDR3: CASSPPTGYEQYF. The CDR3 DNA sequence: TGTGCCAGCTCACCACCAACGGGATACGAGCAGTACTTC.

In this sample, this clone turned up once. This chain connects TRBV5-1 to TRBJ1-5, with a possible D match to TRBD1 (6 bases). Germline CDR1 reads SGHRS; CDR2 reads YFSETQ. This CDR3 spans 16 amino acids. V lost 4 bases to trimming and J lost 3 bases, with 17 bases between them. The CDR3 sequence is CASSPEGGADNQPQHF. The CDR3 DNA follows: TGCGCCAGCAGCCCCGAGGGGGGGGCTGACAATCAGCCCCAGCATTTT.

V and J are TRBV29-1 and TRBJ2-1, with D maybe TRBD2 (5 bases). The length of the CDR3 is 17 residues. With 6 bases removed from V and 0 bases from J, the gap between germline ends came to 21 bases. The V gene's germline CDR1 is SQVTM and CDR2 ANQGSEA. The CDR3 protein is CSVEEAATRSSYNEQFF. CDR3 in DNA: TGCAGCGTCGAGGAGGCGGCCACCAGGAGCTCCTACAATGAGCAGTTCTTC.

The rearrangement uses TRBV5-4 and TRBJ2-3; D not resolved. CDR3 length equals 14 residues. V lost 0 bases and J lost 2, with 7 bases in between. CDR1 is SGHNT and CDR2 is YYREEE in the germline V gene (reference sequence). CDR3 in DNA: TGTGCCAGCAGCTTGGACAGCAACACAGATACGCAGTATTTT. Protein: CASSLDSNTDTQYF.

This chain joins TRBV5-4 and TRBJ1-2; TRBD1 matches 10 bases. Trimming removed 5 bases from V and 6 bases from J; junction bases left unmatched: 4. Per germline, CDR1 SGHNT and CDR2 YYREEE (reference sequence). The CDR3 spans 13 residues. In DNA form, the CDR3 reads TGTGCCAGCAGTCCGGACAGGGGGGATGGCTACACCTTC. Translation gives CASSPDRGDGYTF. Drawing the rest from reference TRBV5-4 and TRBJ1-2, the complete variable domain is ETGVTQSPTHLIKTRGQQVTLRCSSQSGHNTVSWYQQALGQGPQFIFQYYREEENGRGNFPPRFSGLQFPNYSSELNVNALELDDSALYLCASSPDRGDGYTFGSGTRLTVV.

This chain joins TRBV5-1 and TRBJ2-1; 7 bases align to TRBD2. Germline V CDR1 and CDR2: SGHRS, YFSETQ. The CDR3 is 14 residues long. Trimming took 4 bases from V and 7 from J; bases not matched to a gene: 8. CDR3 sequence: CASSQRGDWNEQFF. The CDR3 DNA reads TGCGCCAGCAGCCAACGGGGGGATTGGAATGAGCAGTTCTTC.

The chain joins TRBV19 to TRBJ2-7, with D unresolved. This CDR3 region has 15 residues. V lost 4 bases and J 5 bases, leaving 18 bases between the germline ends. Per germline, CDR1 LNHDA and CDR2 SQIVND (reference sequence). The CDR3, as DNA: TGTGCCAGTAGTACGGTCTCCAGTACTCCCGACGAGCAGTACTTC. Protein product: CASSTVSSTPDEQYF. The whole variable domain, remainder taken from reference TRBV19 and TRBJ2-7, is DGGITQSPKYLFRKEGQNVTLSCEQNLNHDAMYWYRQDPGQGLRLIYYSQIVNDFQKGDIAEGYSVSREKKESFPLTVTSAQKNPTAFYLCASSTVSSTPDEQYFGPGTRLTVT.

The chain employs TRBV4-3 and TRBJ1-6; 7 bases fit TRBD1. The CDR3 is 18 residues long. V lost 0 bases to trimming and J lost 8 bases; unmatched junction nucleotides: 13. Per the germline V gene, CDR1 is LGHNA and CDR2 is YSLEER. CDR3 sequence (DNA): TGCGCCAGCAGCCAAGATCCCCCCGACAGGGATGAGGATTCACCCCTCCACTTT. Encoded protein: CASSQDPPDRDEDSPLHF.

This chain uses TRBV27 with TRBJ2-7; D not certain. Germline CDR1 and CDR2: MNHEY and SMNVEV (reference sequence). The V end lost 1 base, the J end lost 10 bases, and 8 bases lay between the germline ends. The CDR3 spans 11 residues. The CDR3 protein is CASSLLGSQYF. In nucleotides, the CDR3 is TGTGCCAGCAGTTTATTGGGATCCCAGTACTTC.

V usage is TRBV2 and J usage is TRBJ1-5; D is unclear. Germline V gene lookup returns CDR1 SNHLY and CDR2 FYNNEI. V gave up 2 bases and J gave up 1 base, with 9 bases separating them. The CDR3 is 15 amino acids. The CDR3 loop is CASSERHLSNQPQHF. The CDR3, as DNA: TGTGCCAGCAGTGAACGGCATTTAAGCAATCAGCCCCAGCATTTT.

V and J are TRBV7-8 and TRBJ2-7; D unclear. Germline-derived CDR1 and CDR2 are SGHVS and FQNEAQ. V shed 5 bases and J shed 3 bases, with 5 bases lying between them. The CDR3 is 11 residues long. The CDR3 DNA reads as TGTGCCAGCAGCCGTAGCTACGAGCAGTACTTC. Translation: CASSRSYEQYF.

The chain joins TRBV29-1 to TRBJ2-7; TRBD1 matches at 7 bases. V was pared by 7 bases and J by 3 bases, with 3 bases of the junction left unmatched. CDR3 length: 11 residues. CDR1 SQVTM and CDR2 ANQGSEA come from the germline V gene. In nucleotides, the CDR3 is TGCAGCGGACGGACAGGCTACGAGCAGTACTTC. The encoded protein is CSGRTGYEQYF.

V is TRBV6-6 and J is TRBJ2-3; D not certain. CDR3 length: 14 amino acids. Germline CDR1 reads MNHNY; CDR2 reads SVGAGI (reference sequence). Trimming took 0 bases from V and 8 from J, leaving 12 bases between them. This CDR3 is CASSYSGREGTQYF. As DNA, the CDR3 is TGTGCCAGCAGTTACTCCGGAAGAGAAGGTACGCAGTATTTT.

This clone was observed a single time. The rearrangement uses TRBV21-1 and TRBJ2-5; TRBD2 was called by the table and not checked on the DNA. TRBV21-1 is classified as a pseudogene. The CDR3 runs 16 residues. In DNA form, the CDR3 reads TGTGCCAGCAGCCCCACCGGTGGACTAGCGGGGGAGACCCAGTACTTC. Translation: CASSPTGGLAGETQYF.

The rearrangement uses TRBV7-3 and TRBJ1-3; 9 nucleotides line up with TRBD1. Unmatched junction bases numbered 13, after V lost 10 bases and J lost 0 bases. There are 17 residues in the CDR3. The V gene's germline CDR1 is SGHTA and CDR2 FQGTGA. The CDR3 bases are TGTGCCACCAGAGACCCGGGACAGGGTTTCTCTGGAAACACCATATATTTT. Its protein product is CATRDPGQGFSGNTIYF.

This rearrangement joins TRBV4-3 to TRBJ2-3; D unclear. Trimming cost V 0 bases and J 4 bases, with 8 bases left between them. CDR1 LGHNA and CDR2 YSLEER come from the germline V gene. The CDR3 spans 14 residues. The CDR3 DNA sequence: TGCGCCAGCAGCCAAGATGTCAGCGCAGATACGCAGTATTTT. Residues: CASSQDVSADTQYF.

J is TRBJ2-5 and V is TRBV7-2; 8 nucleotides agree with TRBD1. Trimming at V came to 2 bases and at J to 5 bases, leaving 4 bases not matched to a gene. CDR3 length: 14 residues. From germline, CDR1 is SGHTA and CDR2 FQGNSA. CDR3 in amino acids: CASSLFQGAETQYF. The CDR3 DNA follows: TGTGCCAGCAGCTTATTTCAGGGGGCGGAGACCCAGTACTTC.

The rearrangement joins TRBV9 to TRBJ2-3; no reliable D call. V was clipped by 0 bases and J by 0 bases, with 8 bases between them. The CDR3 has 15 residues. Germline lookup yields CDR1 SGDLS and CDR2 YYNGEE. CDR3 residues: CASSVAGGSTDTQYF. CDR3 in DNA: TGTGCCAGCAGCGTAGCGGGCGGAAGCACAGATACGCAGTATTTT.

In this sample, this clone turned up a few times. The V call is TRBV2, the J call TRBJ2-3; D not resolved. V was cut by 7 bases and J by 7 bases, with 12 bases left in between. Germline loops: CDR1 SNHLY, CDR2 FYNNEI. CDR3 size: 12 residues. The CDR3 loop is CASTQGDNTQYF. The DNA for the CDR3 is TGTGCCAGCACTCAAGGTGATAATACGCAGTATTTT. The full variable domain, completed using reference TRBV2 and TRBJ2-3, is EPEVTQTPSHQVTQMGQEVILRCVPISNHLYFYWYRQILGQKVEFLVSFYNNEISEKSEIFDDQFSVERPDGSNFTLKIRSTKLEDSAMYFCASTQGDNTQYFGPGTRLTVL.

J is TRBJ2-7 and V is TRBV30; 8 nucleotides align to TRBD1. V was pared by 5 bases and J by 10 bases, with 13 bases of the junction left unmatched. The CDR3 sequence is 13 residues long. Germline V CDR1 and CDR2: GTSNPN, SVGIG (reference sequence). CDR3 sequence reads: CAWAPLPGQGQYF. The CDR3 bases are TGTGCCTGGGCCCCCCTCCCCGGACAGGGCCAGTACTTC.

The CDR3 region is CASSPWSLQYTEAFF. The CDR3 DNA follows: TGTGCCAGTAGTCCATGGTCCCTACAGTACACTGAAGCTTTCTTT. V is TRBV19 and J is TRBJ1-1; D is unresolved. Trimming cost V 5 bases and J 3 bases, with 16 bases left between them. Germline CDR1 and CDR2: LNHDA and SQIVND (reference sequence). The CDR3 totals 15 residues.

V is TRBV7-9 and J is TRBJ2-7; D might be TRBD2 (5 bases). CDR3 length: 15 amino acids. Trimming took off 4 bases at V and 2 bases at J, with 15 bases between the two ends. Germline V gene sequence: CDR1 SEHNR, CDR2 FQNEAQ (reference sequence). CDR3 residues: CASSSYEEEPYEQYF. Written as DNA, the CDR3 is TGTGCCAGCAGCTCCTACGAGGAGGAGCCCTACGAGCAGTACTTC.

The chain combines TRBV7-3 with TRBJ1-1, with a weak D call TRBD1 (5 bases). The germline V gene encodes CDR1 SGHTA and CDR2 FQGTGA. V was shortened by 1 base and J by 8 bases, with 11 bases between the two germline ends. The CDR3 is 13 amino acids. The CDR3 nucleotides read TGTGCCAGCAGCTTAAGGCCAAACAGGGAAGCTTTCTTT. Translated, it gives CASSLRPNREAFF.

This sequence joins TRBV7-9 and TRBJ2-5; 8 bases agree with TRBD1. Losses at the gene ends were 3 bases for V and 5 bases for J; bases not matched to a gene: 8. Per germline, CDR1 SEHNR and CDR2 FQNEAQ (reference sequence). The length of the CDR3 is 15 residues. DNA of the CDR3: TGTGCCAGCAGCTTCGACAGGGGAATGATGGAGACCCAGTACTTC. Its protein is CASSFDRGMMETQYF. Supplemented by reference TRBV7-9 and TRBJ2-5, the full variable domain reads DTGVSQNPRHKITKRGQNVTFRCDPISEHNRLYWYRQTLGQGPEFLTYFQNEAQLEKSRLLSDRFSAERPKGSFSTLEIQRTEQGDSAMYLCASSFDRGMMETQYFGPGTRLLVL.

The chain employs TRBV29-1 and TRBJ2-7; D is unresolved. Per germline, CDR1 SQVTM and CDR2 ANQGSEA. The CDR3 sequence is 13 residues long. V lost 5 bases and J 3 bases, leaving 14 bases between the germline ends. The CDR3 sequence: CSVPALTGYEQYF. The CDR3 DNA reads TGCAGCGTTCCGGCCTTGACCGGCTACGAGCAGTACTTC.

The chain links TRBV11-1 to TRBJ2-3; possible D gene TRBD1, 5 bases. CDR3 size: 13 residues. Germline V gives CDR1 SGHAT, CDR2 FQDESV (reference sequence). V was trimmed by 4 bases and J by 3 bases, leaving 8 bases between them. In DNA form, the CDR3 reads TGTGCCAGCAGCTGGGGCGAAACAGATACGCAGTATTTT. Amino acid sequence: CASSWGETDTQYF.